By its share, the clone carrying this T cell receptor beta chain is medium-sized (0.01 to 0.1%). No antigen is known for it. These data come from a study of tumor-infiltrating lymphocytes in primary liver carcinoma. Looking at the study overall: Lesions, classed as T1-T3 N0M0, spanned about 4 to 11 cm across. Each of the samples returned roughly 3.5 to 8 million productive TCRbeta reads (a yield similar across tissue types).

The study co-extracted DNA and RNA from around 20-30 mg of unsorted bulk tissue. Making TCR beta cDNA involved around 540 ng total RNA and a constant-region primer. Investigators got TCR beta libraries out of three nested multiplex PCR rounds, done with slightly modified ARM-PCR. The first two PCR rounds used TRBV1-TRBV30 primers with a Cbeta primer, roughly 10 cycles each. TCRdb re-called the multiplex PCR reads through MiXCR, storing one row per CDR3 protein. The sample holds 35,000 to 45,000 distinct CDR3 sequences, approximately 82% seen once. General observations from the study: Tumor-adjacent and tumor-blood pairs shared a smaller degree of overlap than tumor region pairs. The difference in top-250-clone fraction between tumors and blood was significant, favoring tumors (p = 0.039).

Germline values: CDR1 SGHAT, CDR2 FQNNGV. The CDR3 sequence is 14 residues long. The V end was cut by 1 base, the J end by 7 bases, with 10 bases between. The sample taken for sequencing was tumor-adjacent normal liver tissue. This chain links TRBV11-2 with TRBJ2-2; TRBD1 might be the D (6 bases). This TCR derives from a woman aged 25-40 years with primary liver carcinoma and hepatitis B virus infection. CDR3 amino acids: CASSLAGAGGELFF. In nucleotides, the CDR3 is TGTGCCAGCAGCTTAGCAGGGGCGGGCGGGGAGCTGTTTTTT.